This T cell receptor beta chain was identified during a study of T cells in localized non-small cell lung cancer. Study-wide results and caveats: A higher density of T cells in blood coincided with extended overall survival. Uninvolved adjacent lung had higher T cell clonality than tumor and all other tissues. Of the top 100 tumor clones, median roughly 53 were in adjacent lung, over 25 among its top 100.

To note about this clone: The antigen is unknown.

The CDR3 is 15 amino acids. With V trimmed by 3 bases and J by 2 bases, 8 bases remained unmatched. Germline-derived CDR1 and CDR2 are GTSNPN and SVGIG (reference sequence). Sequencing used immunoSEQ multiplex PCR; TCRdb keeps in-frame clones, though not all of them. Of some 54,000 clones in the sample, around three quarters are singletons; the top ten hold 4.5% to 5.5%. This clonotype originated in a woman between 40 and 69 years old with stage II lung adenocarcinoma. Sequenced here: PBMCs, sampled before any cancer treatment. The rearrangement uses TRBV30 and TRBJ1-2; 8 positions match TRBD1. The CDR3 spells CAWRVTGVANYGYTF. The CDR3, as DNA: TGTGCCTGGAGAGTGACAGGGGTGGCCAACTATGGCTACACCTTC.